The clone carrying this TCR beta chain showed up just once. The antigen remains unidentified. The sample originates from a study of shared clonotypes between healthy human individuals. Across the whole study: Used for every donor were three CD4 naive, three CD4 memory, two CD8 naive and one CD8 memory plate. Overall study results and limits: The expectation was that sequencing depth would affect clonotype sharing among donors.

The naive CD8 population came from CD45RO-negative cells selected for CCR7, without terminally differentiated effector memory CD45RA+ cells. Trimming took off 7 bases at V and 0 bases at J, with 13 bases between the two ends. The CDR3 contains 15 residues. Germline CDR1 MNHNS, CDR2 SASEGT. Replicate PCRs from sorted subsets contained roughly 200 ng DNA, which is around 30,000 T cell genomes. Original handling: Junction-only sequences without quality scores were provided by ImmunoSEQ, so filtering was different. Repertoires were generated with immunoSEQ multiplex PCR, while TCRdb's copy carries only in-frame clones and drops some. The D gene and trimming were derived from the DNA, and the V and J assignments and clone size from that table. The table has about 590,000 clones, about 95% seen once.

The TCR comes from a woman aged 30 to 39 in good health. The V and J genes are TRBV6-1 and TRBJ1-5, with D hard to call. Sequenced sample: naive CD8+ T cells sorted from blood. For the CDR3, the DNA is TGTGCCAGCATCGGAAGGCGGGGTAGCAATCAGCCCCAGCATTTT. The encoded protein is CASIGRRGSNQPQHF.